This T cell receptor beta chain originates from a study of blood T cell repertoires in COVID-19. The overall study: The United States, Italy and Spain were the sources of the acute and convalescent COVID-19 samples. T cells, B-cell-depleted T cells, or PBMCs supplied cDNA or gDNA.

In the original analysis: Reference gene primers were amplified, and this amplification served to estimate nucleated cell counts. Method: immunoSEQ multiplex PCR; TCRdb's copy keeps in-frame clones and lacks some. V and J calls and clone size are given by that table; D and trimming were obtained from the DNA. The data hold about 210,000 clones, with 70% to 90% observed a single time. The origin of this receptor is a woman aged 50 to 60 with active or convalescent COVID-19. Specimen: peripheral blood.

The DNA for the CDR3 is TGTGCCAGCAGTCCTGACGGGACAGGGTTCACTGAAGCTTTCTTT. It encodes CASSPDGTGFTEAFF. The chain combines TRBV25-1 with TRBJ1-1; 9 bases agree with TRBD1. Germline CDR1 is MGHDK and CDR2 is SYGVNS. The CDR3 covers 15 residues. V lost 5 bases, J lost 4 bases, and 8 bases stayed unmatched.